This TCR beta chain originates from a study of cutaneous CD30+ T cell lymphoproliferative disorder and hepatitis E (dated by TCRdb to 2017 to 2018). Comments on this clone: Which antigen it targets is not known. Base qualities are not recorded, but no much larger clone differs from it by a single base.

To prepare the library, the immunoSEQ multiplex PCR assay was applied. TCRdb carries this immuneACCESS record with in-frame sequences only. Its versions omit some clonotypes, under half of them owing to an unresolved V gene in the studies checked, with the rest unexplained. The sample data list fewer than 8,000 clones, and about two thirds of these were observed just once. The top ten hold under 1.3% of the sample. From V the trimming removes 3 bases and from J it removes 7 bases, while the gene matches leave 6 bases of the junction unaccounted for. For CDR1 and CDR2, the germline V gene lists MDHEN and SYDVKM. The CDR3 measures 14 amino acids from cysteine to phenylalanine. Just CDR3 DNA is preserved here, 42 bases in frame from base 1.

The sequence joins TRBV28 to TRBJ1-5; TRBD1 matches 7 bases in the middle. The clonotype was recovered from a human donor with a cutaneous T cell lymphoproliferative disorder associated with hepatitis E virus. The specimen was blood. The CDR3 here reads CASSFGRGRQPQHF. In nucleotide form, the sequence is TGTGCCAGCAGTTTCGGCAGGGGGAGGCAGCCCCAGCATTTT. With the rest looked up from the reference TRBV28 and TRBJ1-5 genes rather than sequenced, the full variable domain is DVKVTQSSRYLVKRTGEKVFLECVQDMDHENMFWYRQDPGLGLRLIYFSYDVKMKEKGDIPEGYSVSREKKERFSLILESASTNQTSMYLCASSFGRGRQPQHFGDGTRLSIL.